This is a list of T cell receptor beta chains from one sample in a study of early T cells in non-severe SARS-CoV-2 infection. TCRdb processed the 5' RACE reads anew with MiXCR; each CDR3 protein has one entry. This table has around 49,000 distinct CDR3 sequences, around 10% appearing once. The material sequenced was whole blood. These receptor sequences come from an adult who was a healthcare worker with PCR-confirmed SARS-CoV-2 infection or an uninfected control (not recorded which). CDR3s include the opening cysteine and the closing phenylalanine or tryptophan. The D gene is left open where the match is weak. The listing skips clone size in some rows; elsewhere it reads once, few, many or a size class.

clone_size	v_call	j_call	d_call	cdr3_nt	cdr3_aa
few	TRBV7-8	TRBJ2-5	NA	TGTGCCAGCAGCTTAGGGGGAAAACAAGAGACCCAGTACTTC	CASSLGGKQETQYF
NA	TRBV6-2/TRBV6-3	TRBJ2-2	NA	TGTGCCAGCTCCCGGGACTCGGACACCGGGGAGCTGTTTTTT	CASSRDSDTGELFF
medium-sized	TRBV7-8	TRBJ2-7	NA	TGTGCCAGCAGCGCAGCGGTACTGACCTACGAGCAGTACTTC	CASSAAVLTYEQYF
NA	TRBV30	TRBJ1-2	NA	TGTGCCTGGAGTTTCGGGCTCGCCTATGGCTACACCTTC	CAWSFGLAYGYTF
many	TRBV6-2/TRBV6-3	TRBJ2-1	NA	TGTGCCAGCAGCTCACCGAGGACCGGTTTCTACAATGAGCAGTTCTTC	CASSSPRTGFYNEQFF
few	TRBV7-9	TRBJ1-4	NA	TGTGCCAGCAGCCTCGGTTCGACAACTAATGAAAAACTGTTTTTT	CASSLGSTTNEKLFF
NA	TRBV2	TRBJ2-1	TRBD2	TGTGCCAGCAGTGATGCCCTAGCGGGCCTCAACAATGAGCAGTTCTTC	CASSDALAGLNNEQFF
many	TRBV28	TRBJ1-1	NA	TGTGCCAGCATGAACACTGAAGCTTTCTTT	CASMNTEAFF
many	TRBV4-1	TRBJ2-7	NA	TGCGCCAGCAGCCAATTGGTCCCCCCACACGAGCAGTACTTC	CASSQLVPPHEQYF
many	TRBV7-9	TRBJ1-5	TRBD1	TGTGCCAGCAGCCGGGACAGTAGTAGTCAGCCCCAGCATTTT	CASSRDSSSQPQHF
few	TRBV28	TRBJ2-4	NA	TGTGCCAGCAGTTTAGTTGGGGCCCTGGAACCCAAAAACATTCAGTACTTC	CASSLVGALEPKNIQYF
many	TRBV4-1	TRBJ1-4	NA	TGCGCCAGCAGCCAAGCGTACGTTACAGGGACTAATGAAAAACTGTTTTTT	CASSQAYVTGTNEKLFF
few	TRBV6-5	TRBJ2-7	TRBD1	TGTGCCAGCACCAGGACAGGGGGAGCCTACGAGCAGTACTTC	CASTRTGGAYEQYF
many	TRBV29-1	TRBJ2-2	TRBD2	TGCAGCGTCCGGACTAGATCGAACACCGGGGAGCTGTTTTTT	CSVRTRSNTGELFF
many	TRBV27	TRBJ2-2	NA	TGTGCCAGCAGTATAAAGGGGACATCCGGGGAGCTGTTTTTT	CASSIKGTSGELFF
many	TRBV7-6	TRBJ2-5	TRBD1	TGTGCCAGCAGCACCCACAGGGGGCGCGAGACCCAGTACTTC	CASSTHRGRETQYF
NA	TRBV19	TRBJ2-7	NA	TGTGCCAGTAGTATAGTTAATGCAGGGTTCTACGAGCAGTACTTC	CASSIVNAGFYEQYF
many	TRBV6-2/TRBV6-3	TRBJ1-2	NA	TGTGCCAGCAGTCGCGGGACAACTGGCTACACCTTC	CASSRGTTGYTF
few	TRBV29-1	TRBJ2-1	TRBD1	TGCAGCGTTGAAAAGGTCAGGGGGTACAATGAGCAGTTCTTC	CSVEKVRGYNEQFF
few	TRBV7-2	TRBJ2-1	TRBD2	TGTGCCAGCAGCCCCCCCCGTCTAGCGGGAACAAATGAGCAGTTCTTC	CASSPPRLAGTNEQFF
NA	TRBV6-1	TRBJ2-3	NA	TGTGCCAGCAGTGAAGAACTAATTTCAACGCAGTATTTT	CASSEELISTQYF
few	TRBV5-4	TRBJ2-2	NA	TGTGCCAGCAGCCCGGGACTGGGAGTTCCCGGGGAGCTGTTTTTT	CASSPGLGVPGELFF
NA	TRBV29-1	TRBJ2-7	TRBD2	TGCAGCGTTTCCGGGACTAGCTTTACCTACGAGCAGTACTTC	CSVSGTSFTYEQYF
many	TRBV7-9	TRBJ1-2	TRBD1	TGTGCCAGCAGCCTGGACAGGGGGCACACCTTC	CASSLDRGHTF
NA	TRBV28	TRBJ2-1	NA	TGTGCCAGCAGTCAAACTAACGAGCAGTTCTTC	CASSQTNEQFF
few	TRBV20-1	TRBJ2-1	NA	TGCAGTGCTAGCGGGCGCTTGGGGGCGGGAGATCTCTCCTACAATGAGCAGTTCTTC	CSASGRLGAGDLSYNEQFF
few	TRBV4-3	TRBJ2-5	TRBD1	TGCGCCAGCAGCCAAAGGGGACAGGTCCAAGAGACCCAGTACTTC	CASSQRGQVQETQYF
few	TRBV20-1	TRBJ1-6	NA	TGCAGTGCTAGAGAGGAGTTAGGCTCCTATAATTCACCCCTCCACTTT	CSAREELGSYNSPLHF
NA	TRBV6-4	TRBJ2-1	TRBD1	TGTGCCAGCAGTTGGGACAGGGACACCTACAATGAGCAGTTCTTC	CASSWDRDTYNEQFF
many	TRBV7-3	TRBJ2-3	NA	TGTGCCAGCAGCTTACAGGGGGGGAACACAGATACGCAGTATTTT	CASSLQGGNTDTQYF
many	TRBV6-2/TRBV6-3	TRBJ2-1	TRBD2	TGTGCCAGCAGTTACGGCCTAGCGGGATACAATGAGCAGTTCTTC	CASSYGLAGYNEQFF
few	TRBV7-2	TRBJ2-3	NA	TGTGCCAGCAGCCAATCGGGACGGAGGACCTTGGGCACAGATACGCAGTATTTT	CASSQSGRRTLGTDTQYF
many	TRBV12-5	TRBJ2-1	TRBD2	TGTGCTAGTGGTTTGAGGGGGGGGACTAGCGGGAGAAATGAGCAGTTCTTC	CASGLRGGTSGRNEQFF
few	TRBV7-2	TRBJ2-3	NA	TGTGCCAGCCAAGAAATGGGAGTTTCCGCAGATACGCAGTATTTT	CASQEMGVSADTQYF
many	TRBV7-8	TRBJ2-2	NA	TGTGCCAGCAGCTTAACCGGGACTCCGAACACCGGGGAGCTGTTTTTT	CASSLTGTPNTGELFF
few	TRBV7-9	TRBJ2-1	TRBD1	TGTGCCAGCAGTGTAGGACAGGCCTCCTACAATGAGCAGTTCTTC	CASSVGQASYNEQFF
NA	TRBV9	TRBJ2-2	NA	TGTGCCAGCAGCGCAACAGGGTTGGGTACCGGGGAGCTGTTTTTT	CASSATGLGTGELFF
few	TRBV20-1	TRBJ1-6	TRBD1	TGCAGTGCTAGAGCTGTCGGCGGGACAGGTCAATTTGGGAATTCACCCCTCCACTTT	CSARAVGGTGQFGNSPLHF
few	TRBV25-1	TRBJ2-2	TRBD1	TGTGCCAGCAGAGCCTTCGGACAGGAGAACACCGGGGAGCTGTTTTTT	CASRAFGQENTGELFF
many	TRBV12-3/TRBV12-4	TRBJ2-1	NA	TGTGCCAGCAGTTTCCCGGGCGAAAACTACAATGAGCAGTTCTTC	CASSFPGENYNEQFF
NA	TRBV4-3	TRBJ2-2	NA	TGCGCCAGCAGCCAAGCGACCCCGCTAGGCGGGGAGCTGTTTTTT	CASSQATPLGGELFF
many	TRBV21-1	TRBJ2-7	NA	TGTGCCAGCAAAAAAAAATTTACCCGGACATTCAGCTCCTACGAGCAGTACTTC	CASKKKFTRTFSSYEQYF
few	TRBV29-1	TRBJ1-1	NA	TGCAGCGTTGTCGGGGGAGTGAACACTGAAGCTTTCTTT	CSVVGGVNTEAFF
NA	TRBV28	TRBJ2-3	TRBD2	TGTGCCAGCAGTTTGGGGGGGACCAGCACAGATACGCAGTATTTT	CASSLGGTSTDTQYF
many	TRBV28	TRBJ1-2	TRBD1	TGTGCCAGCAGTTTGACAGGGGAAATAGCTAACTATGGCTACACCTTC	CASSLTGEIANYGYTF
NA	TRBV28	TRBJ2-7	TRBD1	TGTGCCAGCAGTTTACAGACAGGGGGCTGGTACGAGCAGTACTTC	CASSLQTGGWYEQYF
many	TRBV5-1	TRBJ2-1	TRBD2	TGCGCCAGCAGCTTGGGGGCTAGCGGAGGCAATGAGCAGTTCTTC	CASSLGASGGNEQFF
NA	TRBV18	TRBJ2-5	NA	TGTGCCAGCTCACCCGGACGGTCTCAAGAGATGACCCAGTACTTC	CASSPGRSQEMTQYF
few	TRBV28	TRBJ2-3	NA	TGTGCCAGCGCCCCGGCGAGGGGGGCAGATACGCAGTATTTT	CASAPARGADTQYF
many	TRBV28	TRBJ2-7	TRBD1	TGTGCCAGCAGCTCCGGACAGGGGGCGGTTTACGAGCAGTACTTC	CASSSGQGAVYEQYF